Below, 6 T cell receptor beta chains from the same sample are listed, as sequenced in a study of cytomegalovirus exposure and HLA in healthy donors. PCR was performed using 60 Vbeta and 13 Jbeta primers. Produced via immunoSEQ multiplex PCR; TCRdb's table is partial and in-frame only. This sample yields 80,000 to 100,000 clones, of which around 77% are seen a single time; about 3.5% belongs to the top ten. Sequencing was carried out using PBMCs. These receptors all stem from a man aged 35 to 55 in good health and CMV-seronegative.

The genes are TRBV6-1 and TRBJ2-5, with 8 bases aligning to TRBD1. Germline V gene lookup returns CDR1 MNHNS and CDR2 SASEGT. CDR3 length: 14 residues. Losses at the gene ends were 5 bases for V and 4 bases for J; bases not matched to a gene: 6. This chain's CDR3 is CASSKGQGAETQYF. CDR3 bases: TGTGCCAGCAGTAAAGGACAGGGTGCAGAGACCCAGTACTTC.

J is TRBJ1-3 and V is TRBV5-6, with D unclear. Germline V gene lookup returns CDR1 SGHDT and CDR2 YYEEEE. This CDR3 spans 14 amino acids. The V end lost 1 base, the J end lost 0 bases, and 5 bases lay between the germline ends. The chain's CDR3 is CASSLPVSGNTIYF. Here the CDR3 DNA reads TGTGCCAGCAGCTTGCCGGTCTCTGGAAACACCATATATTTT. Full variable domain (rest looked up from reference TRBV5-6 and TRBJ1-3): DAGVTQSPTHLIKTRGQQVTLRCSPKSGHDTVSWYQQALGQGPQFIFQYYEEEERQRGNFPDRFSGHQFPNYSSELNVNALLLGDSALYLCASSLPVSGNTIYFGEGSWLTVV.

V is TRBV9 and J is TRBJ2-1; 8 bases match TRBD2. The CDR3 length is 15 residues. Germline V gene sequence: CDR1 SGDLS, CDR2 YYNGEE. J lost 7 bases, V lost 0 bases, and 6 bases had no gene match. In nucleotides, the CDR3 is TGTGCCAGCAGCGTAGACGGGGGGGCCTCGAATGAGCAGTTCTTC. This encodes CASSVDGGASNEQFF. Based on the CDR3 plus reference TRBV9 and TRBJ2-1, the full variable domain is DSGVTQTPKHLITATGQRVTLRCSPRSGDLSVYWYQQSLDQGLQFLIQYYNGEERAKGNILERFSAQQFPDLHSELNLSSLELGDSALYFCASSVDGGASNEQFFGPGTRLTVL.

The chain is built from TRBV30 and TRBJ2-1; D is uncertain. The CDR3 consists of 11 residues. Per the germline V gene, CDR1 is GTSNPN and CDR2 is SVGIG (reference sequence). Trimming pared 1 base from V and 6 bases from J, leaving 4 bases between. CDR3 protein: CAWSASNEQFF. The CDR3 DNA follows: TGTGCCTGGAGTGCGAGCAATGAGCAGTTCTTC.

CDR3 in DNA: TGCGCCAGCAGTGACGCGGTGGGACTGGGGTCCTACGAGCAGTACTTC. Its translation is CASSDAVGLGSYEQYF. The chain carries TRBV10-1 and TRBJ2-7; perhaps TRBD2 as D (6 bases). The V end lost 3 bases, the J end lost 1 base, and 16 bases lay between the germline ends. The germline CDR1 and CDR2 sequences are WNHNN and SYGVQD (reference sequence). CDR3 length: 16 amino acids.

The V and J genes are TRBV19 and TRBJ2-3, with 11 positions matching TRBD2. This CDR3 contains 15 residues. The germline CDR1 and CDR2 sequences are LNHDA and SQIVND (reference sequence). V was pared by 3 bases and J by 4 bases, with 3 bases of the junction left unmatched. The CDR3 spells CASSIPTSGADTQYF. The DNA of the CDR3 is TGTGCCAGTAGTATCCCGACTAGCGGGGCAGATACGCAGTATTTT.